These 20 T cell receptor beta chains were all obtained from the same sample, sequenced in a study of blood T cell repertoires in COVID-19. The data were produced by immunoSEQ multiplex PCR, yet TCRdb's version contains in-frame clones alone and is incomplete. The table shows under 300,000 clones, with about 81% occurring only once. What was sequenced was peripheral blood. The receptors shown here come from a human donor with COVID-19, enrolled during active disease. The donor label of this sample is uncertain.

This chain joins TRBV6-5 and TRBJ1-2; D may be TRBD1 (5 bases). The CDR3 length is 12 residues. The germline CDR1 and CDR2 sequences are MNHEY and SVGAGI. Trimming removed 7 bases from V and 4 bases from J, with 10 bases in between. CDR3 DNA: TGTGCCAGCACTCAGGGACTCTATGGCTACACCTTC. Protein product: CASTQGLYGYTF.

On this clone: This specimen includes other DNA sequences encoding the same CDR3. The chain has TRBV9 and TRBJ1-1; D not resolved. The CDR3 runs to 13 residues. Between the trimmed V and J ends, which lost 0 bases and 2 bases, there was a span of 5 bases. In germline, CDR1 is SGDLS, CDR2 YYNGEE. This CDR3 is CASSVDLNTEAFF. The DNA of the CDR3 is TGTGCCAGCAGCGTAGATTTAAACACTGAAGCTTTCTTT.

V usage is TRBV5-4 and J usage is TRBJ2-7; D not certain. From germline, CDR1 is SGHNT and CDR2 YYREEE (reference sequence). The CDR3 extends over 14 amino acids. V was trimmed by 2 bases and J by 2 bases, leaving 11 bases between them. The CDR3 DNA sequence: TGTGCCAGCAGCTTTCAGGTGGCTCCCTACGAGCAGTACTTC. Its protein product is CASSFQVAPYEQYF.

This sequence joins TRBV6-5 and TRBJ1-2; the D is unclear. The CDR3 contains 16 residues. CDR1 is MNHEY and CDR2 is SVGAGI in the germline V gene. Trimming shortened V by 2 bases and J by 8 bases, and 21 bases separated the two germline ends. In DNA, the CDR3 is TGTGCCAGCAGTTACGCGTTAAGTCGGGGAGTAATCGGCTACACCTTC. Its translation: CASSYALSRGVIGYTF.

This clone was seen a few times. The chain joins TRBV5-4 to TRBJ1-6; D ambiguous. The CDR3 consists of 16 residues. Trimming pared 0 bases from V and 8 bases from J, leaving 15 bases between. Germline V gene sequence: CDR1 SGHNT, CDR2 YYREEE (reference sequence). CDR3 sequence: CASSLEGRATDSPLHF. CDR3 DNA sequence: TGTGCCAGCAGCTTGGAAGGGCGGGCTACAGATTCACCCCTCCACTTT.

The chain recombines TRBV10-3 with TRBJ2-2, with D possibly TRBD2 on 5 matching bases. The CDR3 has 15 amino acids. Trimming shortened V by 6 bases and J by 0 bases, and 11 bases separated the two germline ends. Germline V gene sequence: CDR1 ENHRY, CDR2 SYGVKD. The CDR3 loop is CAIRSSQANTGELFF. DNA of the CDR3: TGTGCCATCAGATCTAGCCAGGCGAACACCGGGGAGCTGTTTTTT.

This chain connects TRBV7-3 to TRBJ2-3; 11 bases align to TRBD2. Germline CDR1 and CDR2: SGHTA and FQGTGA. CDR3 size: 18 residues. V lost 2 bases and J lost 0; bases outside the gene matches: 7. Written as DNA, the CDR3 is TGTGCCAGCAGCTTAGATAAGACTAGCGGGATTAGCACAGATACGCAGTATTTT. Translated: CASSLDKTSGISTDTQYF.

The rearrangement links TRBV30 to TRBJ1-1; the match to TRBD1 covers 8 bases. The CDR3 covers 16 residues. Germline V gives CDR1 GTSNPN, CDR2 SVGIG (reference sequence). V shed 2 bases and J 4 bases; nucleotides not matched to a gene: 12. The CDR3: CAWSTDRGYDGTEAFF. The CDR3 nucleotides read TGTGCCTGGAGTACCGACAGGGGTTATGACGGCACTGAAGCTTTCTTT. Supplemented by reference TRBV30 and TRBJ1-1, the full variable domain reads SQTIHQWPATLVQPVGSPLSLECTVEGTSNPNLYWYRQAAGRGLQLLFYSVGIGQISSEVPQNLSASRPQDRQFILSSKKLLLSDSGFYLCAWSTDRGYDGTEAFFGQGTRLTVV.

This rearrangement joins TRBV28 to TRBJ2-7; D might be TRBD2 (6 bases). V lost 7 bases to trimming and J lost 6 bases, with 22 bases between them. The V gene's germline CDR1 is MDHEN and CDR2 SYDVKM. The CDR3 totals 15 residues. The CDR3 nucleotides read TGTGCCAGCACTCACCTCGGGAGTGGTAGGGGCGAGCAGTACTTC. It encodes CASTHLGSGRGEQYF.

The rearrangement links TRBV28 to TRBJ2-1, with a tentative D call TRBD2 (5 bases). The ends were cut back, 3 bases at V and 3 bases at J, with 12 bases in the middle. The CDR3 contains 15 residues. CDR1 is MDHEN, CDR2 SYDVKM, per germline. CDR3 protein: CASSFRQEVYNEQFF. DNA of the CDR3: TGTGCCAGCAGTTTTCGCCAGGAGGTCTACAATGAGCAGTTCTTC. Full variable domain (rest looked up from reference TRBV28 and TRBJ2-1): DVKVTQSSRYLVKRTGEKVFLECVQDMDHENMFWYRQDPGLGLRLIYFSYDVKMKEKGDIPEGYSVSREKKERFSLILESASTNQTSMYLCASSFRQEVYNEQFFGPGTRLTVL.

At least ten counts were recorded for this clone. The chain links TRBV28 to TRBJ1-5; 7 bases are shared with TRBD1. The germline gives CDR1 MDHEN, CDR2 SYDVKM. The length of the CDR3 is 12 residues. In DNA, the CDR3 is TGTTGCACCGGACAGGTAAATCAGCCCCAGCATTTT. Its protein is CCTGQVNQPQHF.

This clone has only one observation. The chain links TRBV30 to TRBJ2-7, with D hard to call. Per germline, CDR1 GTSNPN and CDR2 SVGIG (reference sequence). V dropped 5 bases and J dropped 1 base, with 12 bases sitting between them. This CDR3 is built from 13 residues. CDR3 amino acids: CAWEPTQSYEQYF. The CDR3 DNA is TGTGCCTGGGAACCAACACAGTCCTACGAGCAGTACTTC.

This clone occurred a few times. The chain recombines TRBV3-1 (or the pseudogene TRBV3-2) with TRBJ2-7; a weak D match, TRBD1 (5 bases). The CDR3 sequence is 15 residues long. Germline values: CDR1 LGHDT, CDR2 YNNKEL (reference sequence). V was pared by 0 bases and J by 4 bases, with 13 bases between. DNA for the CDR3: TGTGCCAGCAGCCAAGAATTACAGGTTTTATACGAGCAGTACTTC. This gives the protein CASSQELQVLYEQYF.

This chain links TRBV6-5 with TRBJ1-1, with a tentative D call TRBD1 (5 bases). The CDR3 has 12 amino acids. V lost 6 bases to trimming and J lost 1 base, with 6 bases between them. Germline loops: CDR1 MNHEY, CDR2 SVGAGI. CDR3 nucleotides: TGTGCCAGCAGGACAGCGAACACTGAAGCTTTCTTT. Its translation: CASRTANTEAFF.

This clone was found once. This chain uses TRBV7-3 with TRBJ2-6; D is undetermined. Germline V gene sequence: CDR1 SGHTA, CDR2 FQGTGA. This CDR3 has 16 residues. Trimming removed 2 bases at V and 0 bases at J, with 8 bases between. The CDR3 reads CASSLDISSGANVLTF. The CDR3, as DNA: TGTGCCAGCAGCTTAGACATTAGCTCTGGGGCCAACGTCCTGACTTTC.

This chain links TRBV28 with TRBJ2-7, with 9 bases lining up with TRBD1. The V gene end was trimmed by 4 bases and the J gene end by 5 bases; junction bases not matched to a gene: 9. The germline CDR1 and CDR2 sequences are MDHEN and SYDVKM. This CDR3 contains 15 residues. In nucleotides, the CDR3 is TGTGCCAGCAGTTCCCCGGGACAGGGATCCCACGAGCAGTACTTC. Translating gives CASSSPGQGSHEQYF.

This chain links TRBV9 with TRBJ1-3; tentative D call: TRBD1 (6 bases). This CDR3 spans 17 amino acids. Germline CDR1 and CDR2: SGDLS and YYNGEE. Trimming took 0 bases from V and 0 from J, leaving 13 bases between them. CDR3 in DNA: TGTGCCAGCAGCGTAGGGGCACAGGGCCTCTCTGGAAACACCATATATTTT. It translates to CASSVGAQGLSGNTIYF.

The rearrangement uses TRBV9 and TRBJ1-1; TRBD1 matches at 7 bases. The CDR3 covers 13 residues. J gave up 3 bases and V 4 bases, and 3 bases lay outside the gene matches. Germline CDR1 is SGDLS and CDR2 is YYNGEE. CDR3 loop: CASSRGQYTEAFF. Here the CDR3 DNA reads TGTGCCAGCAGCCGGGGACAGTACACTGAAGCTTTCTTT.

Turning to this clone: The sample has other DNA sequences that encode this CDR3 too. The CDR3 protein is CASSLGLAGETQYF. For the CDR3, the DNA is TGCGCCAGCAGCTTGGGACTAGCTGGAGAGACCCAGTACTTC. The rearrangement joins TRBV5-1 to TRBJ2-5; TRBD2 aligns across 7 bases. The ends lost 0 bases at V and 4 bases at J; junction bases unmatched: 3. Germline-derived CDR1 and CDR2 are SGHRS and YFSETQ. The CDR3 spans 14 residues.

This clone was recorded once. This chain's CDR3 is CASSGLTGSTEAFF. The CDR3 bases are TGTGCCAGTAGTGGGTTAACAGGGTCCACTGAAGCTTTCTTT. The V call is TRBV19, the J call TRBJ1-1; TRBD1 might be the D (6 bases). Germline V gene data show CDR1 as LNHDA and CDR2 as SQIVND (reference sequence). The CDR3 spans 14 residues. The germline V and J ends were trimmed by 5 bases and 4 bases, with 14 bases remaining between them.